These T cell receptor beta chains were read from a single sample in a study of T cell responses to AZD1222 COVID-19 vaccine. Only in-frame clones appear in the TCRdb table, and some are missing; sequencing was by immunoSEQ multiplex PCR. The sample contains 90,000 to 120,000 clones, roughly 90% of which appear only once. This sample comprised peripheral blood, obtained on day 0 of AZD1222 vaccination. Receptors originate from an adult in good health. Each CDR3 is given with its conserved first and last residue. Fields, in order: clone size, J gene, V gene, D gene, CDR3 protein, CDR3 DNA. A D gene is named only where the DNA matches it firmly. Some rows mark clone size as missing; the rest say once, few, many or name a class of expanded clone.

.,TRBJ1-1,TRBV7-2,TRBD1,CASSLVGGGSTEAFF,TGTGCCAGCAGCTTAGTAGGGGGCGGATCCACTGAAGCTTTCTTT
.,TRBJ1-2,TRBV9,.,CASSVDRRTNYGYTF,TGTGCCAGCAGCGTAGACCGGAGGACTAACTATGGCTACACCTTC
once,TRBJ2-1,TRBV30,TRBD1,CAWSGWDRRQFF,TGTGCCTGGAGTGGTTGGGACAGGCGACAGTTCTTC
.,TRBJ2-2,TRBV11-3,TRBD1,CASSFGQGYTGELFF,TGTGCCAGCAGCTTTGGACAGGGTTACACCGGGGAGCTGTTTTTT
.,TRBJ1-1,TRBV2,.,CASSERANQGDTEAFF,TGTGCCAGCAGTGAACGCGCCAATCAAGGGGACACTGAAGCTTTCTTT
.,TRBJ1-1,TRBV6-1,.,CASSEGRGFIRNTEAFF,TGTGCCAGCAGTGAAGGGAGAGGGTTCATTAGGAACACTGAAGCTTTCTTT
.,TRBJ1-6,TRBV5-1,.,CASSLGDFTYNSPLHF,TGCGCCAGCAGCTTGGGGGACTTTACATATAATTCACCCCTCCACTTT
.,TRBJ1-3,TRBV19,TRBD1,CASSLTGYSGNTIYF,TGTGCCAGTAGCCTGACAGGGTACTCTGGAAACACCATATATTTT
.,TRBJ1-2,TRBV7-9,.,CASSPLHSTDRNYGYTF,TGTGCCAGCAGCCCCCTCCACTCGACCGACAGGAACTATGGCTACACCTTC
.,TRBJ1-1,TRBV5-6,TRBD1,CASSLVGTVEAFF,TGTGCCAGCAGCTTGGTGGGGACAGTTGAAGCTTTCTTT
once,TRBJ1-5,TRBV19,TRBD1,CASTNRDRGYQPQHF,TGTGCCAGTACCAATCGTGACAGGGGATATCAGCCCCAGCATTTT
.,TRBJ2-3,TRBV2,.,CASSVSSIDTQYF,TGTGCCAGCAGCGTTTCTAGCATAGATACGCAGTATTTT
.,TRBJ1-1,TRBV3-1/TRBV3-2,.,CASSQGGSVEAFF,TGTGCCAGCAGCCAAGGAGGTTCAGTGGAAGCTTTCTTT
.,TRBJ2-7,TRBV6-1,TRBD1,CASSDPRDRGRSYEQYF,TGTGCCAGCAGTGACCCTAGAGACAGGGGGCGTTCCTACGAGCAGTACTTC
.,TRBJ2-1,TRBV7-9,.,CASSRLNNEQFF,TGTGCCAGCAGCCGCCTGAACAATGAGCAGTTCTTC
.,TRBJ2-3,TRBV5-1,.,CASSPGQFTDTQYF,TGCGCCAGCAGCCCCGGACAGTTTACAGATACGCAGTATTTT
.,TRBJ1-5,TRBV2,.,CASRSPKGTGNQPQHF,TGTGCCAGCAGGAGCCCGAAGGGAACGGGCAATCAGCCCCAGCATTTT
once,TRBJ1-1,TRBV20-1,.,CSASNLAGNTEAFF,TGCAGTGCTAGTAATTTGGCAGGCAACACTGAAGCTTTCTTT
.,TRBJ1-3,TRBV7-2,.,CASRHPSGPGNTIYF,TGTGCCAGCAGACACCCCTCAGGGCCTGGAAACACCATATATTTT
.,TRBJ2-5,TRBV7-2,.,CASSLWGKETQYF,TGTGCCAGCAGCTTGTGGGGAAAAGAGACCCAGTACTTC
.,TRBJ2-5,TRBV20-1,TRBD2,CSASLAGGRETQYF,TGCAGTGCTAGTCTAGCGGGAGGGAGGGAGACCCAGTACTTC
.,TRBJ2-1,TRBV12-3/TRBV12-4,.,CASSSRTLNEQFF,TGTGCCAGCAGTTCCCGGACCTTGAATGAGCAGTTCTTC
.,TRBJ2-5,TRBV19,TRBD2,CASRRGAQETQYF,TGTGCCAGTAGGCGGGGGGCTCAAGAGACCCAGTACTTC
.,TRBJ1-6,TRBV19,TRBD1,CASSIRFGQVSNSPLHF,TGTGCCAGTAGTATAAGGTTCGGACAGGTCTCTAATTCACCCCTCCACTTT
.,TRBJ1-5,TRBV5-3,TRBD1,CARSGDRAKTPQHF,TGTGCCAGAAGCGGGGACAGGGCTAAGACGCCCCAGCATTTT
.,TRBJ2-5,TRBV7-2,TRBD2,CASSFGGASETQYF,TGTGCCAGCAGCTTCGGGGGGGCCTCGGAGACCCAGTACTTC
.,TRBJ2-1,TRBV11-2,.,CASSLMTGREQFF,TGTGCCAGCAGCTTAATGACCGGGCGTGAGCAGTTCTTC
.,TRBJ2-7,TRBV6-2/TRBV6-3,.,CASSYSNRGIGFEQYF,TGTGCCAGCAGTTACTCGAATCGGGGGATCGGTTTCGAGCAGTACTTC
.,TRBJ1-2,TRBV19,.,CASSIARRGYGYTF,TGTGCCAGTAGTATAGCGAGGCGCGGGTATGGCTACACCTTC
.,TRBJ1-3,TRBV9,.,CASSERAGRGNTIYF,TGTGCCAGCAGCGAACGGGCGGGGAGAGGAAACACCATATATTTT
.,TRBJ2-2,TRBV9,.,CASSVGGISNTGELFF,TGTGCCAGCAGCGTAGGGGGCATTTCGAACACCGGGGAGCTGTTTTTT
.,TRBJ2-1,TRBV11-3,TRBD2,CASSPYGAGGGNEQFF,TGTGCCAGCAGCCCATACGGGGCGGGAGGCGGCAATGAGCAGTTCTTC
.,TRBJ1-1,TRBV5-1,.,CASSVAGWGMNTEAFF,TGCGCCAGCAGCGTGGCAGGGTGGGGGATGAACACTGAAGCTTTCTTT
.,TRBJ1-2,TRBV29-1,.,CSPYSSEGAKDYGYTF,TGCAGCCCCTATAGTTCCGAGGGAGCGAAGGACTATGGCTACACCTTC
once,TRBJ1-5,TRBV12-3/TRBV12-4,.,CASSLTENQPQHF,TGTGCCAGCAGCTTGACAGAAAATCAGCCCCAGCATTTT
.,TRBJ2-1,TRBV7-5,.,CVRSLILLPGTSGTNEQFF,TGTGTCAGAAGCTTGATACTCTTACCCGGGACTAGCGGGACCAATGAGCAGTTCTTC
.,TRBJ1-6,TRBV28,TRBD1,CASRPLLGQGNSPLHF,TGTGCCAGCAGACCCTTGTTGGGACAGGGAAATTCACCCCTCCACTTT
.,TRBJ1-2,TRBV5-4,.,CASSLGPGAFTF,TGTGCCAGCAGCTTGGGACCAGGGGCGTTCACCTTC
.,TRBJ2-7,TRBV7-8,TRBD1,CASSLAGTGGSDEQYF,TGTGCCAGCAGCTTAGCGGGGACAGGGGGCTCTGACGAGCAGTACTTC
.,TRBJ1-2,TRBV7-2,.,CASSSLPGAGVGYTF,TGTGCCAGCAGCTCTCTCCCCGGGGCAGGGGTTGGCTACACCTTC